The rows below give T cell receptor beta chains drawn from one sample of a study of cytotoxic CD8 clonotypes in ibrutinib-treated CLL. The assay was immunoSEQ multiplex PCR, and TCRdb's table has in-frame clones only and misses some. The sample contains 95,000 to 100,000 clones, about 72% of which appear only once. The sequencing here drew on PBMCs, taken after 12 months of ibrutinib treatment. The receptors stem from a human donor with chronic lymphocytic leukemia. Each CDR3 is given with its conserved first and last residue. D genes are given only for firm matches. A clone size is listed for some rows: how often the clone was seen (once, few, many), or a class if it is expanded.

>TRBD1|TRBV7-8|-|TRBJ1-1
CASTGGQGNTEAFF
TGTGCCAGCACCGGGGGACAGGGGAACACTGAAGCTTTCTTT
>-|TRBV2|many|TRBJ1-1
CASSGTLNTEAFF
TGTGCCAGCAGTGGGACATTGAACACTGAAGCTTTCTTT
>TRBD1|TRBV30|-|TRBJ2-5
CAWDGTAKETQYF
TGTGCCTGGGACGGGACAGCTAAAGAGACCCAGTACTTC
>TRBD1|TRBV4-1|-|TRBJ1-2
CASSQGQGAHYGYTF
TGCGCCAGCAGCCAAGGACAGGGAGCGCACTATGGCTACACCTTC
>-|TRBV5-1|-|TRBJ1-2
CASSYAGTAKVGYTF
TGCGCCAGCAGCTACGCCGGGACTGCCAAGGTGGGCTACACCTTC
>-|TRBV2|-|TRBJ1-1
CAALGLNTEAFF
TGTGCCGCTCTCGGGTTGAACACTGAAGCTTTCTTT
>-|TRBV5-6|-|TRBJ2-5
CASNRGKGAQETQYF
TGTGCCAGCAACCGGGGAAAAGGGGCCCAAGAGACCCAGTACTTC
>-|TRBV7-3|few|TRBJ2-2
CASSQQGTGELFF
TGTGCCAGCAGCCAGCAGGGGACCGGGGAGCTGTTTTTT
>-|TRBV5-6|-|TRBJ1-2
CASSLVVQGRGYTF
TGTGCCAGCAGCTTGGTGGTGCAGGGTAGGGGCTACACCTTC
>-|TRBV7-3|-|TRBJ2-6
CASSLTFSGANVLTF
TGTGCCAGCAGCTTAACTTTCTCTGGGGCCAACGTCCTGACTTTC
>TRBD2|TRBV30|-|TRBJ2-2
CAWSNPRRGGPGELFF
TGTGCCTGGAGTAACCCAAGGCGGGGGGGCCCTGGGGAGCTGTTTTTT
>TRBD1|TRBV19|-|TRBJ2-7
CASSLSFVGQGKDEQYF
TGTGCCAGTAGCCTTAGCTTTGTAGGACAGGGAAAGGACGAGCAGTACTTC
>-|TRBV10-2|-|TRBJ2-5
CASSERRKETQYF
TGCGCCAGCAGTGAGCGGAGGAAAGAGACCCAGTACTTC
>-|TRBV7-3|-|TRBJ2-2
CASSQRANTGELFF
TGTGCCAGCAGCCAGAGGGCCAACACCGGGGAGCTGTTTTTT
>-|TRBV6-6|-|TRBJ2-1
CASTQLNEQFF
TGTGCCAGCACACAGCTCAATGAGCAGTTCTTC
>-|TRBV7-2|-|TRBJ2-7
CASSSDTYEQYF
TGTGCCAGCAGCTCTGACACCTACGAGCAGTACTTC
>TRBD2|TRBV7-8|-|TRBJ2-1
CASSLRLAGGSNEQFF
TGTGCCAGCAGCTTACGGCTAGCGGGGGGGAGCAATGAGCAGTTCTTC
>-|TRBV4-2|-|TRBJ2-2
CASSQDDGELFF
TGTGCCAGCAGCCAAGACGACGGGGAGCTGTTTTTT
>-|TRBV30|-|TRBJ2-7
CAWGNRRYEQYF
TGTGCCTGGGGGAACAGGCGCTACGAGCAGTACTTC
>-|TRBV6-6|-|TRBJ2-7
CASSYSRGSSYEQYF
TGTGCCAGCAGTTACTCGAGGGGGAGCTCCTACGAGCAGTACTTC
>-|TRBV7-3|-|TRBJ2-7
CASSPSASEDSYEQYF
TGTGCCAGCAGCCCAAGCGCTAGCGAGGACTCCTACGAGCAGTACTTC
>TRBD2|TRBV11-1|-|TRBJ2-1
CASSLGLASYNEQFF
TGTGCCAGCAGCTTGGGACTAGCGTCGTACAATGAGCAGTTCTTC
>-|TRBV10-3|-|TRBJ2-7
CAISPGNEQYF
TGTGCCATCAGCCCTGGGAACGAGCAGTACTTC
>-|TRBV20-1|-|TRBJ2-7
CSAREVYEQYF
TGCAGTGCTAGAGAGGTGTACGAGCAGTACTTC
>-|TRBV11-1|once|TRBJ2-1
CASSLLAGNEQFF
TGTGCCAGCAGCTTACTTGCGGGGAATGAGCAGTTCTTC